This TCR beta chain was retrieved from a study of blood T cells in healthy people across ages. From germline, CDR1 is LGHNA and CDR2 YNFKEQ. There are 15 residues in the CDR3. Trimming left V 4 bases short and J 3 bases short, with 15 bases between. It was with a sample-barcoded 5' primer and a J-beta primer mix that a second PCR of about 6 to 12 cycles was run. TCRdb passed the 5' RACE reads through MiXCR, listing each CDR3 protein once. The data contain around 800,000 distinct CDR3 sequences, 46% of them singletons. This chain connects TRBV4-2 to TRBJ2-5; D is possibly TRBD1 or TRBD2 (6 bases each). The sequenced sample was blood. This clonotype originated in an elderly man in good health. The CDR3 region is CASSPFGGDKETQYF. The CDR3 bases are TGTGCCAGCAGCCCCTTCGGAGGGGACAAAGAGACCCAGTACTTC.